This T cell receptor beta chain was captured in a study of shared clonotypes between healthy human individuals. The study, taken as a whole, reports: When naive CD4 clonotypes were compared across a handful of donors, about 4.9% were shared.

All participating donors were Caucasian adults from Nashville, Tennessee. This CDR3 region has 15 residues. Germline CDR1 and CDR2: SGHRS and YFSETQ. Trimming cost V 2 bases and J 3 bases; bases outside gene matches: 4. It was at deep level that the assay was run. This table comes from immunoSEQ multiplex PCR, and its TCRdb copy is limited to in-frame clones, with some not included. The sample includes some 2.4 million clones, roughly 93% of them seen just once. With respect to this clone: Its antigen is not known.

This chain connects TRBV5-1 to TRBJ1-3, with TRBD1 matching over 8 bases. Input material: naive CD4+ T cells from PBMCs. Subset indicated: CD45RA+ positively selected. The clonotype was recovered from a man younger than 35 in good health. Some clones in this sample may be carry-over from other donors' samples. This CDR3 reads CASSFGTGYGNTIYF. The CDR3 nucleotides read TGCGCCAGCAGCTTCGGGACAGGTTATGGAAACACCATATATTTT.